The sequence of this T cell receptor beta chain was determined in a study of identical twins. Study findings and constraints: Monozygotic twins shared more out-of-frame TCR alpha than recombination models predicted. The study reached conclusions through statistical analysis that was cross-sectional, not following the same donors. Sequences that were out-of-frame, alpha and twin-shared displayed an excess of low generation probability.

This clonotype was counted only a few times. Its antigen is not identified. The CDR3 covers 14 residues. Germline V CDR1 and CDR2: SGHKS, YYEKEE (reference sequence). V lost 0 bases and J lost 6, with 9 bases in between. Unique molecular identifiers were present on the cDNA, and a universal primer site came from template switching. TCRdb reprocessed the 5' RACE reads with MiXCR, giving one entry per CDR3 protein. The table records hundreds of thousands of distinct CDR3 sequences, 10% to 15% of them present only once. This sample also belongs to another study, concerning yellow fever vaccine responses in identical twins.

The clonotype comes from a woman between 18 and 29 years old in good health. Sequencing was performed on PBMCs. The chain is built from TRBV5-5 and TRBJ2-2; D might be TRBD1 (6 bases). In DNA form, the CDR3 reads TGTGCCAGCAGCTTGGACAGGGATTCCGGGGAGCTGTTTTTT. Translated: CASSLDRDSGELFF.